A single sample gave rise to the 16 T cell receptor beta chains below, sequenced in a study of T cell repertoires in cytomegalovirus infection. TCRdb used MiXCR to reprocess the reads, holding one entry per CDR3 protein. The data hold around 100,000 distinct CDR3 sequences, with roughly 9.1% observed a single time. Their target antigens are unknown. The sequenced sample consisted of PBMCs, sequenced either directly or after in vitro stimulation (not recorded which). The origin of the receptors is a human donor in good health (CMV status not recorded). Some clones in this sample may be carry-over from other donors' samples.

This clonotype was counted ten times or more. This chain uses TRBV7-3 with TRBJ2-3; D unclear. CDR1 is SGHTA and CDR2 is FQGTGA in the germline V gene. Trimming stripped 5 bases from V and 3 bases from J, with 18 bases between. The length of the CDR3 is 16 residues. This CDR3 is CASSLTYSIHTDTQYF. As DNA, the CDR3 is TGTGCCAGCAGCCTTACTTATAGCATCCATACAGATACGCAGTATTTT.

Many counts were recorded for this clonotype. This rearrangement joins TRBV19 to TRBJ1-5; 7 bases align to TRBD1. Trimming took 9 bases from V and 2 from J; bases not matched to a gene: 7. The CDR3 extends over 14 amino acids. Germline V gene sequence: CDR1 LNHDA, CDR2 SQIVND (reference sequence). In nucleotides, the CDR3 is TGTGCCAGCAGACAGGGTAATCGCAATCAGCCCCAGCATTTT. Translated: CASRQGNRNQPQHF.

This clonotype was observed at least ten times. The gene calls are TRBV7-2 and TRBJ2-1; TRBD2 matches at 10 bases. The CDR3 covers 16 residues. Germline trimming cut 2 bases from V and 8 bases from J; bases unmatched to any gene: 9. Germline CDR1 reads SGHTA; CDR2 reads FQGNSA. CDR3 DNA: TGTGCCAGCAGCTTAAGTTTCAGCGGGAGGGCTCATGAGCAGTTCTTC. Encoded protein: CASSLSFSGRAHEQFF.

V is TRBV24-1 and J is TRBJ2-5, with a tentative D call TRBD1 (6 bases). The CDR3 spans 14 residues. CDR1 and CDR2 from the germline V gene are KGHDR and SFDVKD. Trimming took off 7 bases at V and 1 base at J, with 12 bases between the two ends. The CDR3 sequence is CATSNTDSQETQYF. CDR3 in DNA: TGTGCCACCAGCAACACGGACAGCCAAGAGACCCAGTACTTC.

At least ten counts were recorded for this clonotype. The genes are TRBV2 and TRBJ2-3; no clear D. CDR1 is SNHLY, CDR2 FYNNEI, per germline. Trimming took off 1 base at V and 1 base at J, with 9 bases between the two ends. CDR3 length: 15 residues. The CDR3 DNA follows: TGTGCCAGCAGTGAAGAGTACGGAGGCACAGATACGCAGTATTTT. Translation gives CASSEEYGGTDTQYF.

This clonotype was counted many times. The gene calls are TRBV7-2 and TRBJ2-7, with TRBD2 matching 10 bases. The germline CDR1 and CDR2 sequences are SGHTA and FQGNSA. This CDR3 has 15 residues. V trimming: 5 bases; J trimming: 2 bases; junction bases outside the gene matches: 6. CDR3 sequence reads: CASSTGLAETYEQYV. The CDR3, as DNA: TGTGCCAGCAGCACTGGACTAGCGGAAACCTACGAGCAGTACGTC.

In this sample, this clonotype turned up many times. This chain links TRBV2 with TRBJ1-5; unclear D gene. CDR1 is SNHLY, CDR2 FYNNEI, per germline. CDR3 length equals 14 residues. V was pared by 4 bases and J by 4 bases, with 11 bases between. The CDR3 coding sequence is TGTGCCAGCAGTGCCTACATGGGGAATCAGCCCCAGCATTTT. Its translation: CASSAYMGNQPQHF. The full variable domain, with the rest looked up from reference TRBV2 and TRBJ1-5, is EPEVTQTPSHQVTQMGQEVILRCVPISNHLYFYWYRQILGQKVEFLVSFYNNEISEKSEIFDDQFSVERPDGSNFTLKIRSTKLEDSAMYFCASSAYMGNQPQHFGDGTRLSIL.

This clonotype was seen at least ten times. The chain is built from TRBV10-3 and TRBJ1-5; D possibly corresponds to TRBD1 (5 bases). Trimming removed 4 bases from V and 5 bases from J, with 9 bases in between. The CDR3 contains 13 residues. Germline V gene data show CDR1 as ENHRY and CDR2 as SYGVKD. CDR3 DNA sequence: TGTGCCATCAGTGGGGGGGTCGATCAGCCCCAGCATTTT. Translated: CAISGGVDQPQHF.

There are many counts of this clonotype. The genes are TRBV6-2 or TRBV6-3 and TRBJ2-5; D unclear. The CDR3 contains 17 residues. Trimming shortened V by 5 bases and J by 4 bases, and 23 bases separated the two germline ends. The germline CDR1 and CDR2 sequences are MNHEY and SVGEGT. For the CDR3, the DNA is TGTGCCAGCAGTACTATCCTCATGACGGCTGGGTTAGAGACCCAGTACTTC. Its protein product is CASSTILMTAGLETQYF.

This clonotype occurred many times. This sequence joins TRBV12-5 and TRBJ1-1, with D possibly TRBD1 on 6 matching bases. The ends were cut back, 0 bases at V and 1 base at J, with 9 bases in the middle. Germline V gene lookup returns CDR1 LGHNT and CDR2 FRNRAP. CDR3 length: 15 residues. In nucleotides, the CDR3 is TGTGCTAGTGGTTTGGTAAGGACAGCGAACACTGAAGCTTTCTTT. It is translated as CASGLVRTANTEAFF.

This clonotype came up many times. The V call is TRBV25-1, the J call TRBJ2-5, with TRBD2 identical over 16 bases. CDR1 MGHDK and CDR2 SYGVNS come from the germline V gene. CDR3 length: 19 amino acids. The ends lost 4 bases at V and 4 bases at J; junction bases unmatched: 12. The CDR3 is CASSAHLGLAGGPGETQYF. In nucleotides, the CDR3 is TGTGCCAGCAGTGCCCACTTGGGACTAGCGGGAGGGCCGGGAGAGACCCAGTACTTC.

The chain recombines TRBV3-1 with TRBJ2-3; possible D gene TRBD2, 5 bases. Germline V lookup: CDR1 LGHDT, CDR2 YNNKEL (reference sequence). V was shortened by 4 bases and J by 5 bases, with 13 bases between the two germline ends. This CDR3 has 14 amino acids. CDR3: CASSRAPSLDTQYF. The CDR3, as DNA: TGTGCCAGCAGCCGGGCACCTAGCCTAGATACGCAGTATTTT.

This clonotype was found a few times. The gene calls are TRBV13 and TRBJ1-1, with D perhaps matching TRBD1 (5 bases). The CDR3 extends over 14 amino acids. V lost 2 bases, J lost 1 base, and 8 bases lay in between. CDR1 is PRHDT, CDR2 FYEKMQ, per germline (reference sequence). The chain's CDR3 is CASSLLQENTEAFF. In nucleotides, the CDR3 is TGTGCCAGCAGCTTACTACAGGAGAACACTGAAGCTTTCTTT.

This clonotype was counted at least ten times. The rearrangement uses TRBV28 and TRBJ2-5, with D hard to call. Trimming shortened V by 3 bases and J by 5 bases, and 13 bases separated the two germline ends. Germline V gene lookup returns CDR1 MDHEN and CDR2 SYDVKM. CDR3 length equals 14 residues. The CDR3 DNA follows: TGTGCCAGCAGTTTGGAGTCCCGGTGGGAGACCCAGTACTTC. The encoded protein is CASSLESRWETQYF.

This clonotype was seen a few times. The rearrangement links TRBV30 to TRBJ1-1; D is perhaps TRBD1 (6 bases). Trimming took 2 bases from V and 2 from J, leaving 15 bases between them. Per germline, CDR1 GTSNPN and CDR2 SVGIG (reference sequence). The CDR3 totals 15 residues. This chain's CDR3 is CAWSPQWGLNTEAFF. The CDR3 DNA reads TGTGCCTGGAGTCCGCAATGGGGGCTCAACACTGAAGCTTTCTTT.

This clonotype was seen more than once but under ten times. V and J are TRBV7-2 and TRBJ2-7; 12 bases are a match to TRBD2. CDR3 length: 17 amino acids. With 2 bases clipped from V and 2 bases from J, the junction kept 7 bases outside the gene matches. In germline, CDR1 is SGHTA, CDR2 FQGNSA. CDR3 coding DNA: TGTGCCAGCAGCTTACAGCGACTAGCGGGAGTCCCCTACGAGCAGTACTTC. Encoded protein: CASSLQRLAGVPYEQYF.